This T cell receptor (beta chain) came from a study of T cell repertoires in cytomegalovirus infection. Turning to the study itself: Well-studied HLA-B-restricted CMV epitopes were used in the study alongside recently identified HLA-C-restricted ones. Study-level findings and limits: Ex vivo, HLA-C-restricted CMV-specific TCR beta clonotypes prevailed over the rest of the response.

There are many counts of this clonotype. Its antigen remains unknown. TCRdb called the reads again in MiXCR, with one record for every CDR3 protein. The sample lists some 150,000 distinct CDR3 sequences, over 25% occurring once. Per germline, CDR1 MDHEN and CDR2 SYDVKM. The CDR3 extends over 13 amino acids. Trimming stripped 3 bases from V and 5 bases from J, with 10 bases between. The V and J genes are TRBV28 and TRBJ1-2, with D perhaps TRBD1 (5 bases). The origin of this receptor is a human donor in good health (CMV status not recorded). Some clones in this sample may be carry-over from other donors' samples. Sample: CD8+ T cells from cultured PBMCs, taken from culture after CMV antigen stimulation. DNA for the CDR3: TGTGCCAGCAGTTTCCAGGGCTGGTATGGCTACACCTTC. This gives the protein CASSFQGWYGYTF.